The 19 T cell receptor beta chains below were found in one sample sequenced in a study of blood T cell repertoires in COVID-19. The table came from immunoSEQ multiplex PCR; TCRdb's copy has only in-frame clones and leaves some out. The sample lists some 140,000 clones, about 86% occurring once. The sequencing sample was made of peripheral blood. Source of these receptors: a woman in her fifties or sixties with acute or convalescent COVID-19.

V is TRBV6-6 and J is TRBJ2-1, with D maybe TRBD2 (5 bases). Per germline, CDR1 MNHNY and CDR2 SVGAGI (reference sequence). This CDR3 has 16 amino acids. Trimming took 0 bases from V and 3 from J, leaving 12 bases between them. The CDR3 bases are TGTGCCAGCAGTTACTCGTTTGAACGGGGCTACAATGAGCAGTTCTTC. Protein product: CASSYSFERGYNEQFF.

V usage is TRBV11-2 and J usage is TRBJ2-7, with 7 bases fitting TRBD2. The CDR3 spans 15 residues. Looked up from germline, CDR1 is SGHAT and CDR2 is FQNNGV. V was clipped by 3 bases and J by 0 bases; unmatched bases: 5. In DNA, the CDR3 is TGTGCCAGCAGCTTGGGAGGGACCAACTCCTACGAGCAGTACGTC. Translated, it gives CASSLGGTNSYEQYV.

This chain links TRBV7-3 with TRBJ1-2; 7 bases map to TRBD1. CDR3 size: 16 residues. The germline V gene encodes CDR1 SGHTA and CDR2 FQGTGA. The V and J ends lost 0 bases and 4 bases, in that order; junction bases with no gene match: 8. CDR3: CASSLTDLPGGYGYTF. CDR3 bases: TGTGCCAGCAGCTTAACGGACCTCCCAGGGGGCTATGGCTACACCTTC.

V and J are TRBV9 and TRBJ2-3; D perhaps matches TRBD2 (5 bases). Germline V CDR1 and CDR2: SGDLS, YYNGEE. This CDR3 has 15 residues. V was pared by 0 bases and J by 0 bases, with 8 bases between. This CDR3 reads CASSVVTGSTDTQYF. Here the CDR3 DNA reads TGTGCCAGCAGCGTAGTAACGGGGAGCACAGATACGCAGTATTTT.

The rearrangement links TRBV21-1 to TRBJ1-5; the table's D call, TRBD1, was not checked against the DNA. TRBV21-1 is reported as a pseudogene. The CDR3 runs 18 residues. CDR3 nucleotide sequence: TGTGCCAGCACGCAGGGTAAGCCGGGACAGGGCCAAAATCAGCCCCAGCATTTT. It encodes CASTQGKPGQGQNQPQHF.

V gene TRBV6-5 combines with J gene TRBJ2-3, with 8 bases identical to TRBD1. Losses at the gene ends were 7 bases for V and 2 bases for J; bases not matched to a gene: 5. This CDR3 has 14 amino acids. Per the germline V gene, CDR1 is MNHEY and CDR2 is SVGAGI. Here the CDR3 DNA reads TGTGCCAGCAACAGACAGGGGTACACAGATACGCAGTATTTT. It specifies CASNRQGYTDTQYF.

The chain has TRBV28 and TRBJ1-1; D unresolved. The CDR3 sequence is 15 residues long. The germline CDR1 and CDR2 sequences are MDHEN and SYDVKM. The V end was cut by 3 bases, the J end by 1 base, with 12 bases between. As DNA, the CDR3 is TGTGCCAGCAGTTTCCAGGCTCCGGAGAACACTGAAGCTTTCTTT. Its protein is CASSFQAPENTEAFF.

The rearrangement uses TRBV3-1 (or the pseudogene TRBV3-2) and TRBJ1-2, with D hard to call. Trimming took 0 bases from V and 0 from J, leaving 8 bases between them. The CDR3 totals 15 residues. CDR1 is LGHDT and CDR2 is YNNKEL in the germline V gene (reference sequence). CDR3 DNA sequence: TGTGCCAGCAGCCAAGACCCGGGTTCTAACTATGGCTACACCTTC. It encodes CASSQDPGSNYGYTF.

This chain uses TRBV19 with TRBJ1-5; D might be TRBD1 (6 bases). Trimming pared 4 bases from V and 6 bases from J, leaving 16 bases between. Germline-derived CDR1 and CDR2 are LNHDA and SQIVND (reference sequence). CDR3 length equals 15 residues. The CDR3 DNA reads as TGTGCCAGTAGTACCCGGGACACAGCGCGTCAGCCCCAGCATTTT. The encoded protein is CASSTRDTARQPQHF.

The chain employs TRBV7-9 and TRBJ1-3, with TRBD1 matching 7 bases. The CDR3 is 14 residues long. Germline lookup yields CDR1 SEHNR and CDR2 FQNEAQ (reference sequence). V was clipped by 9 bases and J by 4 bases; unmatched bases: 9. As DNA, the CDR3 is TGTGCCAGGGAGGGGGCCACCAACGGAAACACCATATATTTT. Protein sequence: CAREGATNGNTIYF.

The chain combines TRBV6-5 with TRBJ1-1; TRBD1 matches at 7 bases. CDR3 size: 14 residues. The V and J ends lost 6 bases and 1 base, in that order; junction bases with no gene match: 5. The germline gives CDR1 MNHEY, CDR2 SVGAGI. The CDR3 is CASRPTGANTEAFF. CDR3 nucleotide sequence: TGTGCCAGCAGACCAACAGGGGCGAACACTGAAGCTTTCTTT.

The J gene is TRBJ2-2, the V gene TRBV6-5; D not certain. From germline, CDR1 is MNHEY and CDR2 SVGAGI. The CDR3 is 13 amino acids. The V end was cut by 6 bases, the J end by 5 bases, with 10 bases between. The CDR3 bases are TGTGCCAGCAGCATTGACAAAACCGGGGAGCTGTTTTTT. It specifies CASSIDKTGELFF.

The chain carries TRBV6-5 and TRBJ1-1; 8 bases are shared with TRBD1. With V trimmed by 5 bases and J by 6 bases, 11 bases remained unmatched. Per the germline V gene, CDR1 is MNHEY and CDR2 is SVGAGI. There are 15 residues in the CDR3. The CDR3 DNA sequence: TGTGCCAGCAGTCCCCTAGCAGGACAGGGCTCTGAAGCTTTCTTT. Translated, it gives CASSPLAGQGSEAFF.

The CDR3: CASSSRGYNEQFF. The CDR3 nucleotides are TGTGCCAGCAGCTCTAGGGGCTACAATGAGCAGTTCTTC. This chain joins TRBV11-3 and TRBJ2-1, with D perhaps matching TRBD1 (5 bases). Trimming cost V 4 bases and J 3 bases, with 7 bases left between them. CDR3 length: 13 amino acids. Germline V gene data show CDR1 as SGHNT and CDR2 as YENEEA.

This sequence joins TRBV6-6 and TRBJ1-1; 7 nucleotides align to TRBD1. Germline V lookup: CDR1 MNHNY, CDR2 SVGAGI (reference sequence). This CDR3 has 11 amino acids. V lost 2 bases to trimming and J lost 10 bases; unmatched junction nucleotides: 1. Here the CDR3 reads CASSYEGAAFF. CDR3 DNA sequence: TGTGCCAGCAGTTACGAGGGGGCAGCTTTCTTT.

The rearrangement joins TRBV6-5 to TRBJ1-2; D is unresolved. The V end was cut by 7 bases, the J end by 4 bases, with 13 bases between. There are 13 residues in the CDR3. The germline CDR1 and CDR2 sequences are MNHEY and SVGAGI. CDR3 region: CASTASRIYGYTF. For the CDR3, the DNA is TGTGCCAGCACCGCCAGCAGGATCTATGGCTACACCTTC.

The chain employs TRBV11-2 and TRBJ2-3; 15 bases are shared with TRBD2. CDR3 length: 15 amino acids. Germline V gives CDR1 SGHAT, CDR2 FQNNGV. V gave up 6 bases and J gave up 6 bases; unmatched junction bases: 4. The CDR3 region has the DNA TGTGCCAGCAGGGGACTAGCGGGGGGCCCCGATACGCAGTATTTT. This gives the protein CASRGLAGGPDTQYF.

The chain has TRBV30 and TRBJ2-5; D is perhaps TRBD1 (6 bases). V lost 5 bases and J 5 bases, leaving 15 bases between the germline ends. The CDR3 is made up of 13 amino acids. Germline assignment: CDR1 GTSNPN and CDR2 SVGIG (reference sequence). The CDR3 region is CAWAAPGVETQYF. In nucleotides, the CDR3 is TGTGCCTGGGCCGCCCCAGGGGTGGAGACCCAGTACTTC.

The chain joins TRBV5-5 to TRBJ1-1; possibly TRBD1 for D (6 bases). V lost 4 bases and J 1 base, leaving 8 bases between the germline ends. Germline V gene lookup returns CDR1 SGHKS and CDR2 YYEKEE (reference sequence). CDR3 length: 13 residues. CDR3 region: CASSRQENTEAFF. The CDR3 DNA is TGTGCCAGCAGCCGACAGGAGAACACTGAAGCTTTCTTT.